This T cell receptor beta chain was documented in a study of blood T cell repertoires in COVID-19. Looking at the study overall: The analysed material was cDNA or gDNA that came from T cells, B-cell-depleted T cells, or PBMCs.

The CDR3 runs 16 residues. In germline, CDR1 is SEHNR, CDR2 FQNEAQ (reference sequence). V was clipped by 1 base and J by 1 base, with 12 bases between them. Researchers sorted participants into cohorts using their self-reported clinical history. The repertoire was sequenced with immunoSEQ multiplex PCR; TCRdb's copy has only in-frame clones and lacks some. The profile covers about 200,000 clones, with roughly 83% appearing a single time and 5.6% taken by the ten largest. The TCR originated in a man in his forties with acute COVID-19. Sequencing was performed on PBMCs or T cells enriched from blood (not recorded which). The chain uses TRBV7-9 and TRBJ2-3; D unresolved. CDR3 residues: CASSLGVPSGTDTQYF. The CDR3 bases are TGTGCCAGCAGCTTAGGAGTACCGTCTGGCACAGATACGCAGTATTTT.